Each of the 12 T cell receptor beta chains below was sequenced from the same sample in a study of cytomegalovirus exposure and HLA in healthy donors. The PCR was carried out with 60 Vbeta primers and 13 Jbeta primers. Generated by immunoSEQ multiplex PCR, the TCRdb table keeps only in-frame clones and is missing some. This sample has 150,000 to 200,000 clones, with 80% to 90% found just once. Sequenced sample: PBMCs. The receptor source for this set is a man aged 18 to 35 in good health and CMV-seronegative.

The chain carries TRBV6-4 and TRBJ2-3, with TRBD1 identical over 10 bases. With V trimmed by 5 bases and J by 8 bases, 13 bases remained unmatched. Germline V gene lookup returns CDR1 MRHNA and CDR2 SNTAGT. The CDR3 spans 16 residues. CDR3 in DNA: TGTGCCAGCAGTTATTCTACCGGGACAGGGGCGGGTACGCAGTATTTT. It encodes CASSYSTGTGAGTQYF.

The V gene is TRBV9, the J gene TRBJ2-1, with a tentative D call TRBD2 (5 bases). Germline CDR1 is SGDLS and CDR2 is YYNGEE. V lost 4 bases and J 6 bases, leaving 23 bases between the germline ends. The CDR3 length is 17 residues. CDR3 amino acids: CASSPTPGIQPPNEQFF. DNA of the CDR3: TGTGCCAGCAGCCCCACGCCCGGGATCCAGCCCCCCAATGAGCAGTTCTTC. Using reference TRBV9 and TRBJ2-1 for the parts outside the CDR3, the full variable domain is DSGVTQTPKHLITATGQRVTLRCSPRSGDLSVYWYQQSLDQGLQFLIQYYNGEERAKGNILERFSAQQFPDLHSELNLSSLELGDSALYFCASSPTPGIQPPNEQFFGPGTRLTVL.

V and J are TRBV7-2 and TRBJ1-3; tentative D call: TRBD1 (5 bases). Germline V CDR1 and CDR2: SGHTA, FQGNSA. This CDR3 contains 15 residues. V dropped 2 bases and J dropped 4 bases, with 12 bases sitting between them. CDR3 loop: CASSLRGMGGNTIYF. CDR3 coding DNA: TGTGCCAGCAGCTTAAGGGGAATGGGCGGAAACACCATATATTTT.

The V and J genes are TRBV28 and TRBJ2-6; no definite D call. This CDR3 contains 16 residues. The V end was cut by 1 base, the J end by 2 bases, with 9 bases between. Looked up from germline, CDR1 is MDHEN and CDR2 is SYDVKM. CDR3 sequence reads: CASSLLTGTGANVLTF. In nucleotides, the CDR3 is TGTGCCAGCAGTTTATTGACGGGTACTGGGGCCAACGTCCTGACTTTC.

This clone was seen just once. This chain links TRBV2 with TRBJ1-1; 7 positions agree with TRBD1. Germline CDR1 and CDR2: SNHLY and FYNNEI. This CDR3 has 13 residues. V was pared by 6 bases and J by 5 bases, with 6 bases of the junction left unmatched. The CDR3 is CASSVTGLTEAFF. As DNA, the CDR3 is TGTGCCAGCAGCGTGACAGGGTTGACTGAAGCTTTCTTT.

The chain employs TRBV7-7 and TRBJ2-2; 7 bases are a match to TRBD2. In germline, CDR1 is SSHAT, CDR2 FNYEAQ (reference sequence). V lost 1 base, J lost 2 bases, and 10 bases stayed unmatched. CDR3 length: 18 residues. As DNA, the CDR3 is TGTGCCAGCAGCTTAGAGTCTCGCGGGAGATTTAACACCGGGGAGCTGTTTTTT. Translation gives CASSLESRGRFNTGELFF.

V is TRBV6-1 and J is TRBJ1-2, with TRBD1 matching over 8 bases. Germline CDR1 MNHNS, CDR2 SASEGT. This CDR3 is built from 15 residues. J gave up 4 bases and V 0 bases, and 4 bases lay outside the gene matches. CDR3 DNA: TGTGCCAGCAGTGAAGCCAGGGGGCTGCCCTATGGCTACACCTTC. Protein product: CASSEARGLPYGYTF.

This clone was seen more than once but under ten times. V and J are TRBV6-4 and TRBJ2-1, with 7 bases that match TRBD1. The ends lost 3 bases at V and 7 bases at J; junction bases unmatched: 9. The CDR3 length is 15 residues. In germline, CDR1 is MRHNA, CDR2 SNTAGT. This chain's CDR3 is CASSEEGDSDNEQFF. The CDR3 DNA reads as TGTGCCAGCAGTGAGGAAGGGGACAGTGATAATGAGCAGTTCTTC.

The chain is built from TRBV6-1 and TRBJ1-4; the match to TRBD1 covers 10 bases. The V gene's germline CDR1 is MNHNS and CDR2 SASEGT. The trim removed 6 bases at V and 8 bases at J, leaving 9 bases unmatched. The CDR3 has 15 residues. CDR3 nucleotides: TGTGCCAGCAGGAACCACGGGACAGGGGACGAAAAACTGTTTTTT. Protein sequence: CASRNHGTGDEKLFF.

V usage is TRBV18 and J usage is TRBJ1-1; 8 positions match TRBD1. Germline lookup yields CDR1 KGHSH and CDR2 LQKENI. V shed 4 bases, J shed 8 bases, and the junction held 6 bases outside the gene matches. The CDR3 extends over 13 amino acids. CDR3 sequence (DNA): TGTGCCAGCTCACAAGCAGGGGGCGAAGAAGCTTTCTTT. It specifies CASSQAGGEEAFF.

The rearrangement joins TRBV27 to TRBJ2-5, with 10 positions matching TRBD1. Trimming removed 10 bases from V and 5 bases from J; junction bases left unmatched: 10. CDR1 is MNHEY, CDR2 SMNVEV, per germline (reference sequence). The CDR3 is 14 residues long. CDR3 nucleotides: TGTGCCACCAGCGACAGGGGGCCTTGGGAGACCCAGTACTTC. It specifies CATSDRGPWETQYF.

The chain couples TRBV9 to TRBJ2-2; TRBD2 matches 10 bases. CDR1 SGDLS and CDR2 YYNGEE come from the germline V gene. The ends lost 0 bases at V and 8 bases at J; junction bases unmatched: 7. This CDR3 spans 16 amino acids. DNA for the CDR3: TGTGCCAGCAGCGTAGGAAGCGGGAGGGCCCTTGGGGAGCTGTTTTTT. This translates into CASSVGSGRALGELFF.